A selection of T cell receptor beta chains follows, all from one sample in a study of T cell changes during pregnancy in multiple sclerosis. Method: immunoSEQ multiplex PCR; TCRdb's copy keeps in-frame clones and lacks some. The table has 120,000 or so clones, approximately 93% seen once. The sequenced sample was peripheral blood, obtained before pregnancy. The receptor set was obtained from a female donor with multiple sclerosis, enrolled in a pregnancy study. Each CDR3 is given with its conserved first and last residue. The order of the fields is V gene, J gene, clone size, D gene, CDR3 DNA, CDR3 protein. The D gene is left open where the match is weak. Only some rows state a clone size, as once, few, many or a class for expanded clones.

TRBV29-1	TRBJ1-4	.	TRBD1	TGCAGCGTTCGACAGGGGGCTAATGAAAAACTGTTTTTT	CSVRQGANEKLFF
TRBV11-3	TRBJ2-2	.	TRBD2	TGTGCCAGCAGTACGACTAGCGGGGGAAAGGCCGGGGAGCTGTTTTTT	CASSTTSGGKAGELFF
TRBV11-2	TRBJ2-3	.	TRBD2	TGTGCCAGCAGCCTCCGGACTAGCGGCAGCACAGATACGCAGTATTTT	CASSLRTSGSTDTQYF
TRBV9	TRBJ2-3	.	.	TGTGCCAGCAGCGTGGCCCCAGCGCTAACAGATACGCAGTATTTT	CASSVAPALTDTQYF
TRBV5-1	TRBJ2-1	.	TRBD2	TGCGCCAGCAGCTCGTTTGCGGGAGGAAACTACAATGAGCAGTTCTTC	CASSSFAGGNYNEQFF
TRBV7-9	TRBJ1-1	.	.	TGTGCCAGCTTTACTTCTAGGGGAGGTACACTTCCTGAAGCTTTCTTT	CASFTSRGGTLPEAFF
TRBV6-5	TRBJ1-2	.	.	TGTGCCAGCAGTTACTCGGATTTAGGGGACTATGGCTACACCTTC	CASSYSDLGDYGYTF
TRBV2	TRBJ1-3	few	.	TGTGCCAGCAGACAGGGCTCTGGAAACACCATATATTTT	CASRQGSGNTIYF
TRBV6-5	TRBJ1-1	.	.	TGTGCCAGCAGGGAACAGTTGAACACTGAAGCTTTCTTT	CASREQLNTEAFF
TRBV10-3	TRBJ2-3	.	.	TGTGCCATCAGTGAGTCAGGGGTTAGCACAGATACGCAGTATTTT	CAISESGVSTDTQYF
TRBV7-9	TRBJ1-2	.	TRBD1	TGTGCCAGCAGCTTAGCCGGTTCCGACAGGGTGGACTATGGCTACACCTTC	CASSLAGSDRVDYGYTF
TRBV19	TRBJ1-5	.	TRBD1	TGTGCCAGTAGTCCATCCGGGACAGGGAATCAGCCCCAGCATTTT	CASSPSGTGNQPQHF
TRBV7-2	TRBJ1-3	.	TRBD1	TGTGCCAGCAGCTTAGCAGGGGGCGGAAACACCATATATTTT	CASSLAGGGNTIYF
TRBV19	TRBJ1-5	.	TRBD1	TGTGCCAGTAGTATGGGGACAGGGGGCGAGCAGCCCCAGCATTTT	CASSMGTGGEQPQHF
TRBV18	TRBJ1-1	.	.	TGTGCCAGCTCACCACCGACGGGAGGGAACACTGAAGCTTTCTTT	CASSPPTGGNTEAFF
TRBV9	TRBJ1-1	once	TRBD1	TGTGCCAGCAGCCCGCCTCGGGACAGAAACACTGAAGCTTTCTTT	CASSPPRDRNTEAFF
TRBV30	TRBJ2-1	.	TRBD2	TGTGCCTGGAGTGTACTTGCGGGGGGGCTTGGTGAGCAGTTCTTC	CAWSVLAGGLGEQFF
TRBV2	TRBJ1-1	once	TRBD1	TGTGCCAGCAGACGAAGGACAGGGGCGGACACTGAAGCTTTCTTT	CASRRRTGADTEAFF
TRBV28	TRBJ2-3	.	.	TGTGCCAGCACTACGCCGAGCACAGATACGCAGTATTTT	CASTTPSTDTQYF
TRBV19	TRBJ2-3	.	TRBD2	TGTGCCAGTAGTCGCGACTCGGGACTAGCGGGCCCCAGTGATACGCAGTATTTT	CASSRDSGLAGPSDTQYF
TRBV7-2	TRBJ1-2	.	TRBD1	TGTGCCAGCAGCTCCCAGGGGGGCTTAAACTATGGCTACACCTTC	CASSSQGGLNYGYTF
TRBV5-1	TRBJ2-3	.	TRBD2	TGCGCCAGCAGCTTGGGCCTAGCGGGAGGGACAGATACGCAGTATTTT	CASSLGLAGGTDTQYF